The table lists the clone carrying this T cell receptor beta chain with many counts. Its antigen is not identified. The ends were cut back, 4 bases at V and 6 bases at J, with 23 bases in the middle. The CDR3 sequence is 17 residues long. Germline CDR1 is MNHGY and CDR2 is SVAAGI. The data were obtained in a study of regulatory T cells in long-lasting Graves disease. Points from the study as a whole: Persistent disease was associated with favored TRBV28 usage and with favored use of TRBJ1-2 and TRBJ2-5.

The time point: newly diagnosed GD, antithyroid drugs for less than 3 months. Construction of the TCR library relied on RNA isolated from PBMCs. Investigators prepared the TCR beta libraries by applying iRepertoire HTBI primers and Arm-PCR of CDR3 regions. A single record per CDR3 protein comes from TCRdb applying MiXCR to the multiplex PCR reads. This table holds about 540,000 distinct CDR3 sequences, approximately 12% found once. These data also featured in a second study, about T cells in Graves' hyperthyroidism and ophthalmopathy.

The V call is TRBV6-9, the J call TRBJ2-3, with D perhaps matching TRBD2 (5 bases). The sample was peripheral blood mononuclear cells (PBMCs), taken at new diagnosis, from a patient treated with antithyroid drugs. This sequence originates from a man in his thirties or forties with Graves disease. The CDR3 region is CASSWAGMESLMDTQYF. CDR3 nucleotide sequence: TGTGCCAGCAGTTGGGCCGGGATGGAGTCCTTGATGGATACGCAGTATTTT.